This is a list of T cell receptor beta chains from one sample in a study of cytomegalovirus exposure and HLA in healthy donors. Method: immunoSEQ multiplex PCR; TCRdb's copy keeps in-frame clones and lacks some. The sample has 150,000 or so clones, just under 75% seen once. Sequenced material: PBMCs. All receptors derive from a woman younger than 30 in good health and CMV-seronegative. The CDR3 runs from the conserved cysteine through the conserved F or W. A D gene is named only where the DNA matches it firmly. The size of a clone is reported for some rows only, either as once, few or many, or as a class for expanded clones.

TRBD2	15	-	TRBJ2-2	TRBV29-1	CSVGGLAGDTGELFF	TGCAGCGTCGGGGGACTAGCGGGTGACACCGGGGAGCTGTTTTTT
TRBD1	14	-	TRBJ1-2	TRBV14	CASSPRTGAAGYTF	TGTGCCAGCAGCCCGAGGACAGGGGCAGCTGGCTACACCTTC
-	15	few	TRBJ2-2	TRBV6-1	CASGFGQTNTGELFF	TGTGCCAGCGGCTTCGGACAGACGAACACCGGGGAGCTGTTTTTT
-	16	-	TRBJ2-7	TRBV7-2	CASSLGGTFGTYEQYF	TGTGCCAGCAGCTTAGGCGGGACCTTCGGCACCTACGAGCAGTACTTC
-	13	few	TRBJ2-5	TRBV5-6	CASSFQGQETQYF	TGTGCCAGCAGCTTTCAGGGTCAAGAGACCCAGTACTTC
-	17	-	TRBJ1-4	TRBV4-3	CASSQLTQTATNEKLFF	TGCGCCAGCAGCCAGTTAACGCAGACAGCAACTAATGAAAAACTGTTTTTT
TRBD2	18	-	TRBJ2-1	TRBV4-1	CASSPGLAGSGLLGEQFF	TGCGCCAGCAGCCCTGGACTAGCGGGCAGTGGCCTGCTAGGGGAGCAGTTCTTC
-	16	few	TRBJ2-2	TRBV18	CASSPRGLLATGELFF	TGTGCCAGCTCACCACGAGGCCTGCTAGCCACCGGGGAGCTGTTTTTT
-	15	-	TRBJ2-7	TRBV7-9	CASSREKKGSYEQYF	TGTGCCAGCAGCCGGGAAAAGAAAGGGTCCTACGAGCAGTACTTC
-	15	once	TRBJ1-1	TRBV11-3	CASSYSTQMNTEAFF	TGTGCCAGCAGCTATTCTACACAGATGAACACTGAAGCTTTCTTT
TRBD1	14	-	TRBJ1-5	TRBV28	CASRGQGAPQPQHF	TGTGCCAGCAGAGGACAGGGGGCTCCTCAGCCCCAGCATTTT
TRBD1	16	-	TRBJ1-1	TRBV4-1	CASSQEDRVAFTEAFF	TGCGCCAGCAGCCAAGAGGACAGGGTAGCGTTCACTGAAGCTTTCTTT
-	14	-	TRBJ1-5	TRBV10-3	CAISEYREGQPQHF	TGTGCCATCAGTGAGTACAGGGAGGGCCAGCCCCAGCATTTT
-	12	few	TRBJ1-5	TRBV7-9	CASSHGGAPQHF	TGTGCCAGCAGCCATGGGGGGGCCCCGCAGCATTTT
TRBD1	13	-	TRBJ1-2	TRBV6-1	CASSGDRNYGYTF	TGTGCCAGCAGCGGGGACAGGAACTATGGCTACACCTTC
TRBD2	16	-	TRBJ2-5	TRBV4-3	CASSQDLAGGGGTQYF	TGCGCCAGCAGCCAAGATTTGGCGGGGGGCGGGGGGACCCAGTACTTC
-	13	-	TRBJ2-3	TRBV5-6	CASSQPGTDTQYF	TGTGCCAGCAGCCAACCCGGGACAGATACGCAGTATTTT
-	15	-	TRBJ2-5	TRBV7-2	CASSSQGPPGETQYF	TGTGCCAGCAGCTCTCAGGGGCCACCCGGGGAGACCCAGTACTTC
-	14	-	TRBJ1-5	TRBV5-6	CASSLGLSNQPQHF	TGTGCCAGCAGCTTGGGACTCTCTAATCAGCCCCAGCATTTT
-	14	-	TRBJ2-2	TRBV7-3	CASSLTFSAGELFF	TGTGCCAGCAGCTTAACCTTTAGTGCCGGGGAGCTGTTTTTT
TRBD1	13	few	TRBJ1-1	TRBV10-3	CAVRDSLNTEAFF	TGTGCCGTCCGGGACAGCCTAAACACTGAAGCTTTCTTT
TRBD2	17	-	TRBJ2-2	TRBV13	CASSPLFAGEGTGELFF	TGTGCCAGCAGCCCCCTGTTCGCGGGAGAGGGCACCGGGGAGCTGTTTTTT
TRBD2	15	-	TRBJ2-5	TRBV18	CASTTGLAAGKTQYF	TGTGCCAGCACGACCGGACTAGCGGCTGGGAAGACCCAGTACTTC
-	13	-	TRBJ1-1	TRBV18	CASSPPTGTEAFF	TGTGCCAGCTCACCACCGACTGGGACTGAAGCTTTCTTT
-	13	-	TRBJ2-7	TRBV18	CATRPADNYEQYF	TGTGCCACCCGGCCGGCAGACAACTACGAGCAGTACTTC
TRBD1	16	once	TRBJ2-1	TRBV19	CASTSEQGGSYNEQFF	TGTGCCAGTACCTCAGAACAGGGGGGATCCTACAATGAGCAGTTCTTC
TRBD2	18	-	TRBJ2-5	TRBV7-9	CASSLPQGLAGVVETQYF	TGTGCCAGCAGCTTACCCCAGGGACTAGCGGGAGTCGTGGAGACCCAGTACTTC
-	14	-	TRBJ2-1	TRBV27	CASSLAGPYNEQFF	TGTGCCAGCAGTTTAGCGGGCCCATACAATGAGCAGTTCTTC
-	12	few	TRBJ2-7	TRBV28	CASRQGSYEQYF	TGTGCCAGCAGACAGGGCTCCTACGAGCAGTACTTC
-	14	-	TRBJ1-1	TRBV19	CASSIGQPGTEAFF	TGTGCCAGTAGTATAGGGCAGCCGGGCACTGAAGCTTTCTTT
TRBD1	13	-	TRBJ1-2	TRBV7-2	CASSLEQGVGYTF	TGTGCCAGCAGCTTAGAACAGGGGGTTGGCTACACCTTC
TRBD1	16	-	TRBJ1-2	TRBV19	CASSIVGQGALYGYTF	TGTGCCAGTAGTATAGTGGGACAGGGGGCGTTGTATGGCTACACCTTC
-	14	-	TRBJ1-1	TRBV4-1	CASSPLDRATEAFF	TGCGCCAGCAGCCCACTGGACAGAGCCACTGAAGCTTTCTTT
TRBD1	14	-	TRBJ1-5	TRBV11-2	CASSRDSSNQPQHF	TGTGCCAGCAGCAGGGACAGCAGCAATCAGCCCCAGCATTTT
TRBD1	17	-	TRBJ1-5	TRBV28	CASRLDRVGYSNQPQHF	TGTGCCAGCAGATTGGACAGGGTTGGGTATAGCAATCAGCCCCAGCATTTT
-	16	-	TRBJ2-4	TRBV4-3	CASSQGFLQLENIQYF	TGCGCCAGCAGCCAAGGATTCTTACAGCTTGAGAACATTCAGTACTTC
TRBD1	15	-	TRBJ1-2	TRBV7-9	CASSLTPGQGRGCTF	TGTGCCAGCAGCCTCACACCGGGACAGGGAAGGGGTTGCACCTTC
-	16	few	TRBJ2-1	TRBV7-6	CASSKRDGSSYNEQFF	TGTGCCAGCAGCAAACGGGACGGGAGCTCCTACAATGAGCAGTTCTTC
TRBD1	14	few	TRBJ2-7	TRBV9	CASSPGQGQYEQYF	TGTGCCAGCAGCCCAGGACAGGGGCAGTATGAGCAGTACTTC
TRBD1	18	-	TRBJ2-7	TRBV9	CASSNPRTGIPSSYEQYF	TGTGCCAGCAGCAACCCTAGGACAGGGATCCCTAGCTCCTACGAGCAGTACTTC
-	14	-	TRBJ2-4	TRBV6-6	CASSTTGILNIQYF	TGTGCCAGCAGCACCACAGGAATTTTAAACATTCAGTACTTC
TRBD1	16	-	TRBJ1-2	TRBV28	CASSFLGQAESYGYTF	TGTGCCAGCAGTTTTTTAGGACAGGCGGAGAGCTATGGCTACACCTTC
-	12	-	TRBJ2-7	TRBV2	CASSRTSYEQYF	TGTGCCAGCAGCCGGACTTCCTACGAGCAGTACTTC
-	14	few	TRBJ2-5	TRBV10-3	CAISEGTTQETQYF	TGTGCCATCAGTGAGGGGACAACCCAAGAGACCCAGTACTTC
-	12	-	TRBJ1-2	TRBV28	CANYRANYGYTF	TGTGCCAACTACCGGGCTAACTATGGCTACACCTTC
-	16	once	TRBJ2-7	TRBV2	CASSEDSGRLLYEQYF	TGTGCCAGCAGCGAGGACAGTGGACGATTACTCTACGAGCAGTACTTC
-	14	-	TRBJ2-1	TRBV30	CAWSRRSSYNEQFF	TGTGCCTGGAGTCGGCGGAGCTCCTACAATGAGCAGTTCTTC
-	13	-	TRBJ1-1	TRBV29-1	CSVVGRVGTEAFF	TGCAGCGTTGTAGGCAGGGTTGGGACTGAAGCTTTCTTT
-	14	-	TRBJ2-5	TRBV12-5	CASGFGDLGGVQYF	TGTGCTAGTGGTTTCGGGGACTTAGGCGGGGTCCAGTACTTC
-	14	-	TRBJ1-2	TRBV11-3	CASSFGTEYYGYTF	TGTGCCAGCAGCTTTGGGACTGAGTACTATGGCTACACCTTC
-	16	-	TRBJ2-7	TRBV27	CASSLTRDSITYEQYF	TGTGCCAGCAGTTTGACGAGGGACTCCATAACCTACGAGCAGTACTTC
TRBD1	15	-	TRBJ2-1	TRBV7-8	CASRMPTGAYNEQFF	TGTGCCAGCAGAATGCCGACAGGGGCCTACAATGAGCAGTTCTTC
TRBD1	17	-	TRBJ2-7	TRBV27	CASSLYSLTGETYEQYF	TGTGCTAGCAGTTTATACTCCCTGACAGGGGAAACCTACGAGCAGTACTTC
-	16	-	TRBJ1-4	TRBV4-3	CASSQDGGWVGEKLFF	TGCGCCAGCAGCCAAGACGGCGGGTGGGTCGGTGAAAAACTGTTTTTT
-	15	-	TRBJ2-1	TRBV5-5	CASSLLNRADNEQFF	TGTGCCAGCAGCTTGTTGAACAGAGCTGACAATGAGCAGTTCTTC